This TCR beta chain was recovered during a study of blood T cell repertoires in COVID-19. Across the study: Samples taken during acute and convalescent COVID-19 were collected in the United States, Italy and Spain. The cDNA or gDNA used as material had been derived from T cells, B-cell-depleted T cells, or PBMCs.

The repertoire was sequenced with immunoSEQ multiplex PCR; TCRdb's copy has only in-frame clones and lacks some. The sample yields approximately 26,000 clones, roughly 89% seen once. The V gene lost 0 bases and the J gene lost 0 bases, with 10 bases spanning the gap. Germline assignment: CDR1 SGHNT and CDR2 YYREEE (reference sequence). This CDR3 spans 15 amino acids. This chain joins TRBV5-4 and TRBJ2-7; D call uncertain. Sample: peripheral blood. This sequence originates from a woman in her fifties or sixties with active COVID-19. CDR3 DNA sequence: TGTGCCAGCAGCTTGGGGCCTTCTAGCTCCTACGAGCAGTACTTC. Protein product: CASSLGPSSSYEQYF. Full variable domain (outside the CDR3, taken from reference TRBV5-4 and TRBJ2-7): ETGVTQSPTHLIKTRGQQVTLRCSSQSGHNTVSWYQQALGQGPQFIFQYYREEENGRGNFPPRFSGLQFPNYSSELNVNALELDDSALYLCASSLGPSSSYEQYFGPGTRLTVT.